This T cell receptor (beta chain) was identified in a study of shared clonotypes between healthy human individuals. The length of the CDR3 is 14 residues. Germline V gene sequence: CDR1 LNHNV, CDR2 YYDKDF (reference sequence). The ends were cut back, 4 bases at V and 0 bases at J, with 6 bases in the middle. Terminally differentiated effector memory CD45RA+ cells were excluded from the naive CD8 cells, which were CD45RO-negative and positively selected for CCR7. The table came from immunoSEQ multiplex PCR; TCRdb's copy has only in-frame clones and leaves some out. Of about 1,800,000 clones in the sample, about 95% were seen once.

The chain recombines TRBV15 with TRBJ1-4; the D is unclear. The TCR originated in a man in his late teens or twenties in good health. Specimen: naive CD8+ T cells sorted from blood. The CDR3 loop reads CATSIGATNEKLFF. CDR3 nucleotide sequence: TGTGCCACCAGCATTGGGGCAACTAATGAAAAACTGTTTTTT.